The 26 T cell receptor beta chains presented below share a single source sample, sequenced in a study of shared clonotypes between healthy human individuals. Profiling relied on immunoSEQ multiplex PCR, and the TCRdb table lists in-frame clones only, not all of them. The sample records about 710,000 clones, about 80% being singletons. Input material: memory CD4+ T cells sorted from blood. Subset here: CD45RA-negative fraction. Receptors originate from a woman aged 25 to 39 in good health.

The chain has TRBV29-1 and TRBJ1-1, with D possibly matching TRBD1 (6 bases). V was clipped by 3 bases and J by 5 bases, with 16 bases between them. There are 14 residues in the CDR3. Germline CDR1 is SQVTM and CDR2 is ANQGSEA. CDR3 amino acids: CSVEPGTHGTEAFF. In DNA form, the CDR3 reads TGCAGCGTTGAGCCCGGGACACACGGGACTGAAGCTTTCTTT.

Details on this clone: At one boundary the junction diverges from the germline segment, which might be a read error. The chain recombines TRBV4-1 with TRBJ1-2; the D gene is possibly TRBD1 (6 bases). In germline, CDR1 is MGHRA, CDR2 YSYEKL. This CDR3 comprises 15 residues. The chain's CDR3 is CASIQNPGGSRGYTF. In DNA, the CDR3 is TGCGCCAGCATCCAAAACCCCGGGGGCAGCCGAGGCTACACCTTC.

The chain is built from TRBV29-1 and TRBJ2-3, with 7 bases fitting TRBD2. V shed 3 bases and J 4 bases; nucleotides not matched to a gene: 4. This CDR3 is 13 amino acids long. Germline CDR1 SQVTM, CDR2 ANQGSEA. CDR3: CSVDREGSDTQYF. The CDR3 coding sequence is TGCAGCGTTGACAGGGAGGGGTCAGATACGCAGTATTTT.

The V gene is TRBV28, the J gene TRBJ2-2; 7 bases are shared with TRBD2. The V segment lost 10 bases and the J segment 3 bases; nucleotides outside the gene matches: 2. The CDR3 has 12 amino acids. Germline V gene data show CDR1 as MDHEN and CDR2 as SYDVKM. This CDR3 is CATAGDTGELFF. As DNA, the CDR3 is TGTGCCACGGCGGGGGACACCGGGGAGCTGTTTTTT. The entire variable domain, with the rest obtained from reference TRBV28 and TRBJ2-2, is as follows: DVKVTQSSRYLVKRTGEKVFLECVQDMDHENMFWYRQDPGLGLRLIYFSYDVKMKEKGDIPEGYSVSREKKERFSLILESASTNQTSMYLCATAGDTGELFFGEGSRLTVL.

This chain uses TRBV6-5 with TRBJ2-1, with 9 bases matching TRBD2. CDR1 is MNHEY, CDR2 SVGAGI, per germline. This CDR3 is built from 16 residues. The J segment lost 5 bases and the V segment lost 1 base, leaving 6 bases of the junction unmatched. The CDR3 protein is CASSYLRLADDNEQFF. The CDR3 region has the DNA TGTGCCAGCAGTTACTTAAGACTAGCGGATGACAATGAGCAGTTCTTC.

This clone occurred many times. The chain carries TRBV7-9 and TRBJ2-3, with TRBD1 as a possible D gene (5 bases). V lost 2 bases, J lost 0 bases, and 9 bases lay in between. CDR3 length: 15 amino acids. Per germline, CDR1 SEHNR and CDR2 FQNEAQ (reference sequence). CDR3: CASSLRGTSTDTQYF. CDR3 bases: TGTGCCAGCAGCTTAAGGGGTACTAGCACAGATACGCAGTATTTT.

Written as DNA, the CDR3 is TGCGCCAGCAGCCCAAGGCCAGGACAGGGGTCTGAAAAACTGTTTTTT. It codes for CASSPRPGQGSEKLFF. The genes are TRBV4-1 and TRBJ1-4; 9 positions match TRBD1. After removal of 4 bases from V and 7 bases from J, the junction contained 10 bases not matched to a gene. The CDR3 totals 16 residues. Germline CDR1 and CDR2: MGHRA and YSYEKL.

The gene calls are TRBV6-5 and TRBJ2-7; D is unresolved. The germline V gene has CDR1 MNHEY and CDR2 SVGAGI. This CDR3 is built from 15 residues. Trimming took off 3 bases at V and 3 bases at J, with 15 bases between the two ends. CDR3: CASSYDPLAGYEQYF. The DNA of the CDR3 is TGTGCCAGCAGTTATGACCCATTGGCTGGCTACGAGCAGTACTTC.

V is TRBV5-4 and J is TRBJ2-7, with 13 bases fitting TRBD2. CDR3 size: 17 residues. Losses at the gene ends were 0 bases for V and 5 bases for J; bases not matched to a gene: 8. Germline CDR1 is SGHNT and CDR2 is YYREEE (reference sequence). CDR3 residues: CASSLARTSGSIHEQYF. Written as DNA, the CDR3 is TGTGCCAGCAGCTTGGCCCGGACTAGCGGGAGCATACACGAGCAGTACTTC.

The CDR3 DNA reads as TGTGCCAGCAGCTTTCAAGGACTAGCGAGGCACGAGCAGTACTTC. It specifies CASSFQGLARHEQYF. The gene calls are TRBV7-2 and TRBJ2-7, with 9 positions matching TRBD2. V trimming: 3 bases; J trimming: 5 bases; junction bases outside the gene matches: 8. The germline CDR1 and CDR2 sequences are SGHTA and FQGNSA. The CDR3 runs to 15 residues.

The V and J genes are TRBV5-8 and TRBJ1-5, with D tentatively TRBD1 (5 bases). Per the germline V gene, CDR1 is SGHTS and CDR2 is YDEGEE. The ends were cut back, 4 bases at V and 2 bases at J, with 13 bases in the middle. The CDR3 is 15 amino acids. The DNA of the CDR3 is TGTGCCAGCAGCGCACAGGAATGGGGCAATCAGCCCCAGCATTTT. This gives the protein CASSAQEWGNQPQHF. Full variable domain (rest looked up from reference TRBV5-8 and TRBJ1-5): EAGVTQSPTHLIKTRGQQATLRCSPISGHTSVYWYQQALGLGLQFLLWYDEGEERNRGNFPPRFSGRQFPNYSSELNVNALELEDSALYLCASSAQEWGNQPQHFGDGTRLSIL.

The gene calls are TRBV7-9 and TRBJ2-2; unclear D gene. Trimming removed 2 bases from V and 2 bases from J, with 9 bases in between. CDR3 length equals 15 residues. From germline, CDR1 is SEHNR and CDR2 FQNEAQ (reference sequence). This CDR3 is CASSLSPPNTGELFF. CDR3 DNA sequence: TGTGCCAGCAGCTTAAGCCCCCCCAACACCGGGGAGCTGTTTTTT.

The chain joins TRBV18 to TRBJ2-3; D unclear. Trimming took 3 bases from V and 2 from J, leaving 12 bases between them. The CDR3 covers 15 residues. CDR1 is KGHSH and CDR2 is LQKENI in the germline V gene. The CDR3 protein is CASSPNPDPTDTQYF. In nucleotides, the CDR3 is TGTGCCAGCTCACCTAACCCTGATCCCACAGATACGCAGTATTTT.

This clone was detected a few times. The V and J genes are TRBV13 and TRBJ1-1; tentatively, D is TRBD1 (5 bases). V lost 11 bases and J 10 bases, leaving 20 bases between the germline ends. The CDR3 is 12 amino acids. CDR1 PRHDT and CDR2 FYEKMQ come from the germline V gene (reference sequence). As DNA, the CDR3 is TGTGCCGGAGTTCAGGGCTCGGATTTAGCTTTCTTT. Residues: CAGVQGSDLAFF. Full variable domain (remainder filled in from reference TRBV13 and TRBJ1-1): AAGVIQSPRHLIKEKRETATLKCYPIPRHDTVYWYQQGPGQDPQFLISFYEKMQSDKGSIPDRFSAQQFSDYHSELNMSSLELGDSALYFCAGVQGSDLAFFGQGTRLTVV.

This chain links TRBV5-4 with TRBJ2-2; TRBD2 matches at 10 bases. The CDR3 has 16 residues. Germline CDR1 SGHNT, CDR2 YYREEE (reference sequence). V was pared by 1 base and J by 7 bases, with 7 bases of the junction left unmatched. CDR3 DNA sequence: TGTGCCAGCAGCTTGCCTAGCGGGAGAATCGGCGGGGAGCTGTTTTTT. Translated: CASSLPSGRIGGELFF.

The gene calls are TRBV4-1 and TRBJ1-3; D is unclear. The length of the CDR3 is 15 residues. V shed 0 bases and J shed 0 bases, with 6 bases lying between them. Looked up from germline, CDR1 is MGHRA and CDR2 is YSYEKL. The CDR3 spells CASSQDPGSGNTIYF. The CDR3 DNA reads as TGCGCCAGCAGCCAAGATCCAGGCTCTGGAAACACCATATATTTT.

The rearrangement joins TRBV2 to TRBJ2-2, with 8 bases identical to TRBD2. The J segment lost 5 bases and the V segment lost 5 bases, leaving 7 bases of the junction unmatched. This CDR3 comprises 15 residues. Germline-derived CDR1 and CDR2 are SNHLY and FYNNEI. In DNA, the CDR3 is TGTGCCAGCAGTCTTACTAGCGGAGTTACCGGGGAGCTGTTTTTT. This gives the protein CASSLTSGVTGELFF.

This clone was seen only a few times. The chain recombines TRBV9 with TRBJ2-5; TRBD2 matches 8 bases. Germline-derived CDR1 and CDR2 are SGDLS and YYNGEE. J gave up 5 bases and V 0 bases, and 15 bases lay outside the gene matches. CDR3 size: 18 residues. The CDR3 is CASSVGASGPNGVETQYF. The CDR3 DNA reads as TGTGCCAGCAGCGTAGGGGCTAGCGGGCCGAACGGAGTTGAGACCCAGTACTTC.

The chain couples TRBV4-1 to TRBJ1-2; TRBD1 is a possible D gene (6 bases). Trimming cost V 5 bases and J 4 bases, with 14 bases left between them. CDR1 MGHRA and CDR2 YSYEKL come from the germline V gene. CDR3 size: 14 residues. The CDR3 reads CASSGYRGSYGYTF. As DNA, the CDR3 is TGCGCCAGCAGCGGGTATAGGGGGAGCTATGGCTACACCTTC.

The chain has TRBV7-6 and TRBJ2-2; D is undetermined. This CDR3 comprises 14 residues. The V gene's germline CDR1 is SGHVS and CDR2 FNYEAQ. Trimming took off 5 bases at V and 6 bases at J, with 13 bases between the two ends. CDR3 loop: CASSPQPPPGELFF. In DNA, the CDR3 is TGTGCCAGCAGCCCCCAACCTCCCCCCGGGGAGCTGTTTTTT.

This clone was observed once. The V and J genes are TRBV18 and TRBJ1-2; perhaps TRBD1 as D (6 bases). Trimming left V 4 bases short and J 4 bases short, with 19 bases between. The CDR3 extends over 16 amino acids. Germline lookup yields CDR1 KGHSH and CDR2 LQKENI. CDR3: CASSQSFLDSGYGYTF. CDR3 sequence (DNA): TGTGCCAGCTCACAGTCCTTCTTGGACAGCGGCTATGGCTACACCTTC.

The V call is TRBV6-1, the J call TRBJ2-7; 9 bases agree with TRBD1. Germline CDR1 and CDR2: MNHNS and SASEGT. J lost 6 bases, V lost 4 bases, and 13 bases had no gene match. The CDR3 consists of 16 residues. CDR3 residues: CASSVGRDRALSEQYF. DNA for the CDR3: TGTGCCAGCAGTGTGGGCCGGGACAGGGCGCTAAGCGAGCAGTACTTC.

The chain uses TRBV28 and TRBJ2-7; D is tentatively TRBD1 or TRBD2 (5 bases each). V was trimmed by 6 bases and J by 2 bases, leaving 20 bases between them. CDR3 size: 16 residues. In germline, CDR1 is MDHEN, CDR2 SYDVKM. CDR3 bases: TGTGCCAGCAGCCTCGATGGGGGAGTTGGGCCCTACGAGCAGTACTTC. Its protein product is CASSLDGGVGPYEQYF.

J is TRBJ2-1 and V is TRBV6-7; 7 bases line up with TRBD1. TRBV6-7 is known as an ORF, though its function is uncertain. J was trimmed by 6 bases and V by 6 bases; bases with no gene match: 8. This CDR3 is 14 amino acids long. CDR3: CASSHLDRVNEQFF. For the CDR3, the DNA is TGTGCCAGCAGCCACCTAGACAGGGTCAATGAGCAGTTCTTC.

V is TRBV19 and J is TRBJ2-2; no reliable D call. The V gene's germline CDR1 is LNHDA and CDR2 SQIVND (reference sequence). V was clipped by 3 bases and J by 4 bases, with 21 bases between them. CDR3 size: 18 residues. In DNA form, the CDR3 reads TGTGCCAGTAGTATTATGTCGTCTTGGGGTCTCATCACCGGGGAGCTGTTTTTT. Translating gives CASSIMSSWGLITGELFF. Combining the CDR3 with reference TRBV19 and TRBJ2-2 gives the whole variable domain DGGITQSPKYLFRKEGQNVTLSCEQNLNHDAMYWYRQDPGQGLRLIYYSQIVNDFQKGDIAEGYSVSREKKESFPLTVTSAQKNPTAFYLCASSIMSSWGLITGELFFGEGSRLTVL.

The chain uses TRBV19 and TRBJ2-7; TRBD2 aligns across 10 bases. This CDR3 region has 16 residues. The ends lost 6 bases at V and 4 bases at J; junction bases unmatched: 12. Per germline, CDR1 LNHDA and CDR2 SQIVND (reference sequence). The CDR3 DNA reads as TGTGCCAGTAGGGCGTCGTATAGCGGGAGGTTGTACGAGCAGTACTTC. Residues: CASRASYSGRLYEQYF. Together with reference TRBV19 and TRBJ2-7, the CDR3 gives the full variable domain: DGGITQSPKYLFRKEGQNVTLSCEQNLNHDAMYWYRQDPGQGLRLIYYSQIVNDFQKGDIAEGYSVSREKKESFPLTVTSAQKNPTAFYLCASRASYSGRLYEQYFGPGTRLTVT.